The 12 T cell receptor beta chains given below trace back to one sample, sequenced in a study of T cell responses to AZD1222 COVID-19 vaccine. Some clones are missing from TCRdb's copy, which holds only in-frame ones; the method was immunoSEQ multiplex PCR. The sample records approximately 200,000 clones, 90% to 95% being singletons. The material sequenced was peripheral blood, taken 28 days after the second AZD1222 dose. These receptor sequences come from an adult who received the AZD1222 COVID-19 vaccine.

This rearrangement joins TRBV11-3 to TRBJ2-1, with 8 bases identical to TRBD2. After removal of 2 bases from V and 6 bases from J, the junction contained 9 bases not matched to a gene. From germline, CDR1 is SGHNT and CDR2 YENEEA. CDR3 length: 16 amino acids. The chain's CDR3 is CASSLINERESNEQFF. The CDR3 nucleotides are TGTGCCAGCAGCTTAATTAACGAGCGGGAGAGCAATGAGCAGTTCTTC.

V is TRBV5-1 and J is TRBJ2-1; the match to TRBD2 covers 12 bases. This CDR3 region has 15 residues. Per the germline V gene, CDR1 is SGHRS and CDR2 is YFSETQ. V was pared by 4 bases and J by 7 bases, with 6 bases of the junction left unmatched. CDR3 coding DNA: TGCGCCAGCAGCCCCGGACTAGCGGGATTTAATGAGCAGTTCTTC. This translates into CASSPGLAGFNEQFF.

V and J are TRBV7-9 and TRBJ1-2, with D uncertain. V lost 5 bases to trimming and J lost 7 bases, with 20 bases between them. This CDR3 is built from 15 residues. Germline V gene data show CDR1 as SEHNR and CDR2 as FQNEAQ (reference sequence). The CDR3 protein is CASSTAAPQAGGYTF. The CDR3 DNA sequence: TGTGCCAGCAGCACCGCGGCGCCGCAAGCGGGTGGCTACACCTTC.

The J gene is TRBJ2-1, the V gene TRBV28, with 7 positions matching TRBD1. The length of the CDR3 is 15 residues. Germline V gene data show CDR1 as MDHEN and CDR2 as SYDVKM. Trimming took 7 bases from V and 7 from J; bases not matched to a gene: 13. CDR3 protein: CASISQGFDVNEQFF. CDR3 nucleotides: TGTGCCAGCATCTCACAGGGGTTCGATGTAAATGAGCAGTTCTTC.

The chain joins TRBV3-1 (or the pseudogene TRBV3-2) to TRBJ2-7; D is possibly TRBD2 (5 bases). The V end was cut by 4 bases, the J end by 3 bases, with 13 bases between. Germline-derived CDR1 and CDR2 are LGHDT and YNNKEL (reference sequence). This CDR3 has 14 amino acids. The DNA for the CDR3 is TGTGCCAGCAGCCCTTCGAGGGTCTACTACGAGCAGTACTTC. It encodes CASSPSRVYYEQYF.

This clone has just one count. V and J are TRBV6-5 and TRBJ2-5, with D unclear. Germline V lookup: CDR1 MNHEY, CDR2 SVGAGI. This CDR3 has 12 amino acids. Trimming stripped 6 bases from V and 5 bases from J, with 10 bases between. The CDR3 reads CASRHPGETQYF. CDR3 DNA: TGTGCCAGCAGACATCCCGGGGAGACCCAGTACTTC.

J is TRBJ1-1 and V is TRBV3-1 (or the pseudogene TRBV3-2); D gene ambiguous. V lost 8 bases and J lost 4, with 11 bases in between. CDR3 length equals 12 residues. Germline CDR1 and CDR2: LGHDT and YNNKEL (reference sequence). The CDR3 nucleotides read TGTGCCAGCTCCCTATGGGGCACTGAAGCTTTCTTT. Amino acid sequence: CASSLWGTEAFF.

The CDR3 protein is CASSQEIQGFGTGELFF. CDR3 nucleotides: TGTGCCAGCAGCCAAGAAATACAGGGTTTCGGGACCGGGGAGCTGTTTTTT. The chain couples TRBV14 to TRBJ2-2, with TRBD1 as a possible D gene (6 bases). Per the germline V gene, CDR1 is SGHDN and CDR2 is FVKESK. V dropped 0 bases and J dropped 5 bases, with 16 bases sitting between them. The CDR3 has 17 residues.

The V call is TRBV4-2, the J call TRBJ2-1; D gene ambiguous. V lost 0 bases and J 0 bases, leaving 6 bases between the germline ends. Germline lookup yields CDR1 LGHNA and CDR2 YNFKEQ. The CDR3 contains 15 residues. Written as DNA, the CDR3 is TGTGCCAGCAGCCAAGAAGAGAGCTCCTACAATGAGCAGTTCTTC. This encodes CASSQEESSYNEQFF.

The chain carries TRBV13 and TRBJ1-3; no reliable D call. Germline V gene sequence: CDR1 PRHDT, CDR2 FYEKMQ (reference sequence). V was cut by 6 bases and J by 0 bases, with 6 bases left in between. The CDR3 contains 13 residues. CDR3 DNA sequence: TGTGCCAGCAGTCCGAACTCTGGAAACACCATATATTTT. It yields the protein CASSPNSGNTIYF.

The chain's CDR3 is CASSPGGQNNEQFF. CDR3 DNA sequence: TGTGCCAGCAGCCCCGGTGGGCAGAACAATGAGCAGTTCTTC. V and J are TRBV13 and TRBJ2-1, with D uncertain. V was clipped by 5 bases and J by 5 bases, with 13 bases between them. Germline V gene sequence: CDR1 PRHDT, CDR2 FYEKMQ (reference sequence). CDR3 length: 14 residues. The entire variable domain, with the rest obtained from reference TRBV13 and TRBJ2-1, is as follows: AAGVIQSPRHLIKEKRETATLKCYPIPRHDTVYWYQQGPGQDPQFLISFYEKMQSDKGSIPDRFSAQQFSDYHSELNMSSLELGDSALYFCASSPGGQNNEQFFGPGTRLTVL.

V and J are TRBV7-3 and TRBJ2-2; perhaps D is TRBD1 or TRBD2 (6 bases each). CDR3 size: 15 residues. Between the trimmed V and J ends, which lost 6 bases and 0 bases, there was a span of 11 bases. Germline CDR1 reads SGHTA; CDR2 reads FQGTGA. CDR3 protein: CASRKGGTNTGELFF. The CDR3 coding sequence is TGTGCCAGCAGGAAAGGGGGGACGAACACCGGGGAGCTGTTTTTT.